This TCR beta chain was sequenced during a study of shared clonotypes between healthy human individuals. Method: immunoSEQ multiplex PCR; TCRdb's copy keeps in-frame clones and lacks some. The table lists some 2,000,000 clones, roughly 94% of them singletons, with 0.13% in the top ten. This receptor was taken from a man younger than 35 in good health. The specimen sequenced was naive CD4+ T cells sorted from blood. As to subset: CD45RA+ positively selected.

The CDR3 region is CASSQGNGNTIYF. The CDR3 region has the DNA TGTGCCAGCAGCCAAGGGAATGGAAACACCATATATTTT. V usage is TRBV6-5 and J usage is TRBJ1-3; D is uncertain. CDR1 MNHEY and CDR2 SVGAGI come from the germline V gene. This CDR3 has 13 amino acids. Trimming removed 6 bases from V and 3 bases from J, with 9 bases in between.